These 26 T cell receptor beta chains share one sample of origin, sequenced in a study of blood T cell repertoires in COVID-19. Assay used: immunoSEQ multiplex PCR; TCRdb lists only in-frame clones, some missing. The sample gives over 100,000 clones, around 89% of which show up once; around 1.1% is in the top ten. Sequenced material: peripheral blood. The receptors were gathered from a human donor in a cohort sampled during active COVID-19.

The V and J genes are TRBV5-1 and TRBJ1-4, with D tentatively TRBD1 (6 bases). Germline-derived CDR1 and CDR2 are SGHRS and YFSETQ. This CDR3 has 15 residues. Trimming left V 4 bases short and J 7 bases short, with 17 bases between. The CDR3 is CASSLHRQEGEKLFF. The CDR3, as DNA: TGCGCCAGCAGCCTACATAGACAGGAAGGTGAAAAACTGTTTTTT.

The rearrangement uses TRBV5-4 and TRBJ2-7; 7 bases agree with TRBD2. CDR3 length: 13 residues. Germline CDR1 is SGHNT and CDR2 is YYREEE (reference sequence). V lost 3 bases, J lost 3 bases, and 3 bases stayed unmatched. CDR3: CASSSRGDYEQYF. The CDR3 coding sequence is TGTGCCAGCAGCTCCCGGGGGGACTACGAGCAGTACTTC.

DNA for the CDR3: TGCGCCAGCAGCTTGGATAGCGGGAGGGACAATGAGCAGTTCTTC. Amino acids: CASSLDSGRDNEQFF. The genes are TRBV5-1 and TRBJ2-1; TRBD2 aligns across 11 bases. The V segment lost 0 bases and the J segment 5 bases; nucleotides outside the gene matches: 1. Germline V gene sequence: CDR1 SGHRS, CDR2 YFSETQ. CDR3 length: 15 amino acids.

The chain joins TRBV28 to TRBJ2-5, with TRBD2 matching over 15 bases. The CDR3 is made up of 17 amino acids. The germline V gene encodes CDR1 MDHEN and CDR2 SYDVKM. J gave up 5 bases and V 5 bases, and 9 bases lay outside the gene matches. The CDR3 sequence is CASSHRTSGGADETQYF. DNA of the CDR3: TGTGCCAGCAGTCATAGGACTAGCGGGGGGGCGGATGAGACCCAGTACTTC.

This chain links TRBV27 with TRBJ2-7; 8 nucleotides align to TRBD2. This CDR3 region has 14 residues. The V segment lost 5 bases and the J segment 3 bases; nucleotides outside the gene matches: 6. CDR1 is MNHEY and CDR2 is SMNVEV in the germline V gene (reference sequence). Written as DNA, the CDR3 is TGTGCCAGCAGTCATCGGACTAGCAACTACGAGCAGTACTTC. This codes for CASSHRTSNYEQYF.

This clone was detected once. The chain joins TRBV7-2 to TRBJ1-6; a weak D match, TRBD1 (5 bases). CDR1 is SGHTA, CDR2 FQGNSA, per germline. Between the trimmed V and J ends, which lost 4 bases and 10 bases, there was a span of 17 bases. CDR3 length: 15 residues. The CDR3 sequence: CASSSRTNPLSPLHF. The CDR3 DNA is TGTGCCAGCAGCTCCCGGACAAACCCACTCTCACCCCTCCACTTT.

This clone came up once. V is TRBV4-3 and J is TRBJ2-2; D possibly corresponds to TRBD2 (5 bases). The V end was cut by 0 bases, the J end by 0 bases, with 17 bases between. The CDR3 covers 19 residues. The germline V gene has CDR1 LGHNA and CDR2 YSLEER. DNA of the CDR3: TGCGCCAGCAGCCAAGATATCCCCCGGACGGGAACGAACACCGGGGAGCTGTTTTTT. Residues: CASSQDIPRTGTNTGELFF.

The chain carries TRBV28 and TRBJ2-7; TRBD1 aligns across 7 bases. Trimming at V came to 6 bases and at J to 3 bases, leaving 11 bases not matched to a gene. There are 15 residues in the CDR3. Germline V gene sequence: CDR1 MDHEN, CDR2 SYDVKM. The CDR3 nucleotides are TGTGCCAGCAGCCCCAAGGGGGCACCTGTCTACGAGCAGTACTTC. Translating gives CASSPKGAPVYEQYF.

The chain recombines TRBV4-3 with TRBJ2-3, with 7 bases fitting TRBD2. The CDR3 runs 18 residues. V dropped 0 bases and J dropped 1; count of bases not matched to a gene: 10. The germline V gene has CDR1 LGHNA and CDR2 YSLEER. The CDR3 DNA follows: TGCGCCAGCAGCCAAGAAGCGGGGACCCCAAGTGGCACAGATACGCAGTATTTT. This codes for CASSQEAGTPSGTDTQYF.

This sequence joins TRBV4-2 and TRBJ1-1, with D maybe TRBD1 (6 bases). This CDR3 has 17 residues. The germline V and J ends were trimmed by 1 base and 1 base, with 16 bases remaining between them. CDR1 and CDR2 from the germline V gene are LGHNA and YNFKEQ. This CDR3 is CASSQVTGMVGNTEAFF. As DNA, the CDR3 is TGTGCCAGCAGCCAAGTGACAGGTATGGTAGGGAACACTGAAGCTTTCTTT.

V and J are TRBV6-4 and TRBJ2-3, with TRBD2 as a possible D gene (7 bases). Germline CDR1 MRHNA, CDR2 SNTAGT. This CDR3 is 18 amino acids long. V was trimmed by 0 bases and J by 4 bases, leaving 20 bases between them. The CDR3 reads CASSDSRGAHRFADTQYF. The CDR3 region has the DNA TGTGCCAGCAGTGACTCACGGGGGGCCCACAGGTTCGCAGATACGCAGTATTTT.

The V gene is TRBV7-9, the J gene TRBJ2-2, with 10 positions matching TRBD1. The CDR3 covers 15 residues. CDR1 SEHNR and CDR2 FQNEAQ come from the germline V gene (reference sequence). Germline trimming cut 6 bases from V and 6 bases from J; bases unmatched to any gene: 7. In DNA form, the CDR3 reads TGTGCCAGCAGTACCGGGACAGGGGTTGCCGGGGAGCTGTTTTTT. Protein: CASSTGTGVAGELFF.

V gene TRBV6-5 combines with J gene TRBJ2-3; 8 bases match TRBD1. The length of the CDR3 is 15 residues. Germline CDR1 and CDR2: MNHEY and SVGAGI. The V gene end was trimmed by 7 bases and the J gene end by 0 bases; junction bases not matched to a gene: 6. DNA for the CDR3: TGTGCCAGCAAACAGGGGGGCACTAGCACAGATACGCAGTATTTT. This gives the protein CASKQGGTSTDTQYF.

The chain couples TRBV4-2 to TRBJ2-6; D is ambiguous. The length of the CDR3 is 16 residues. Trimming cost V 1 base and J 0 bases, with 7 bases left between them. The germline gives CDR1 LGHNA, CDR2 YNFKEQ. This CDR3 reads CASSQVGNSGANVLTF. The CDR3, as DNA: TGTGCCAGCAGCCAAGTCGGTAACTCTGGGGCCAACGTCCTGACTTTC.

The chain recombines TRBV14 with TRBJ1-1, with 8 bases that match TRBD1. V lost 2 bases, J lost 1 base, and 9 bases stayed unmatched. The CDR3 runs to 17 residues. Germline CDR1 is SGHDN and CDR2 is FVKESK. The DNA of the CDR3 is TGTGCCAGCAGCCAACTTGGGACAGGAAGCCCGAACACTGAAGCTTTCTTT. It specifies CASSQLGTGSPNTEAFF. The variable domain in full, with the rest retrieved from reference TRBV14 and TRBJ1-1, is EAGVTQFPSHSVIEKGQTVTLRCDPISGHDNLYWYRRVMGKEIKFLLHFVKESKQDESGMPNNRFLAERTGGTYSTLKVQPAELEDSGVYFCASSQLGTGSPNTEAFFGQGTRLTVV.

The chain couples TRBV10-1 to TRBJ2-3, with 8 bases that match TRBD2. The trim removed 8 bases at V and 4 bases at J, leaving 14 bases unmatched. Per the germline V gene, CDR1 is WNHNN and CDR2 is SYGVQD (reference sequence). There are 16 residues in the CDR3. CDR3 sequence (DNA): TGCGCCAGCCTCACCCGGGGGGGGAGAGGCCCAGATACGCAGTATTTT. Its translation: CASLTRGGRGPDTQYF.

This chain joins TRBV28 and TRBJ1-2; possibly TRBD1 for D (5 bases). Deletions cut 2 bases from V and 8 bases from J, with 15 bases between. This CDR3 has 14 residues. Germline CDR1 reads MDHEN; CDR2 reads SYDVKM. CDR3 amino acids: CASSLGGLGGGYTF. CDR3 DNA: TGTGCCAGCAGTTTAGGGGGACTCGGGGGAGGCTACACCTTC.

The chain uses TRBV2 and TRBJ2-5, with 7 positions matching TRBD1. Per germline, CDR1 SNHLY and CDR2 FYNNEI. The CDR3 spans 15 residues. V gave up 6 bases and J gave up 2 bases; unmatched junction bases: 9. The DNA of the CDR3 is TGTGCCAGCAGCGAGACGGGACAGAGACAAGAGACCCAGTACTTC. Translated: CASSETGQRQETQYF.

The chain is built from TRBV9 and TRBJ2-5; tentatively, D is TRBD2 (5 bases). The CDR3 runs to 15 residues. The ends were cut back, 3 bases at V and 1 base at J, with 13 bases in the middle. Germline V gives CDR1 SGDLS, CDR2 YYNGEE. CDR3 DNA sequence: TGTGCCAGCAGCGCCAGCGGAGGAAGCCAAGAGACCCAGTACTTC. Its protein is CASSASGGSQETQYF.

The J gene is TRBJ1-1, the V gene TRBV29-1; TRBD1 is a possible D gene (5 bases). The germline gives CDR1 SQVTM, CDR2 ANQGSEA. The CDR3 runs to 12 residues. The V end was cut by 7 bases, the J end by 1 base, with 10 bases between. The CDR3 loop reads CSGGRENTEAFF. CDR3 coding DNA: TGCAGCGGGGGACGGGAGAACACTGAAGCTTTCTTT.

The chain employs TRBV6-2 or TRBV6-3 and TRBJ2-1, with D maybe TRBD1 (6 bases). The length of the CDR3 is 16 residues. Per the germline V gene, CDR1 is MNHEY and CDR2 is SVGEGT. V lost 6 bases to trimming and J lost 4 bases, with 19 bases between them. CDR3 sequence: CASSSSLGGPYNEQFF. The CDR3 nucleotides are TGTGCCAGCAGCTCCTCCCTAGGGGGTCCTTACAATGAGCAGTTCTTC.

The chain has TRBV29-1 and TRBJ2-5, with D perhaps matching TRBD1 (5 bases). The CDR3 covers 11 residues. Deletions cut 7 bases from V and 4 bases from J, with 10 bases between. Germline assignment: CDR1 SQVTM and CDR2 ANQGSEA. DNA of the CDR3: TGCAGCGCGGACACTATAGAGACCCAGTACTTC. Protein: CSADTIETQYF.

The J gene is TRBJ2-5, the V gene TRBV6-1; the match to TRBD1 covers 7 bases. CDR3 size: 16 residues. After removal of 3 bases from V and 4 bases from J, the junction contained 11 bases not matched to a gene. Germline CDR1 is MNHNS and CDR2 is SASEGT. The CDR3 bases are TGTGCCAGCAGTGAGGCCGCGACAGGGATGAGAGAGACCCAGTACTTC. It encodes CASSEAATGMRETQYF.

This chain connects TRBV18 to TRBJ2-7; 7 nucleotides match TRBD2. The germline V gene encodes CDR1 KGHSH and CDR2 LQKENI. The CDR3 is 13 amino acids. The trim removed 6 bases at V and 5 bases at J, leaving 7 bases unmatched. Written as DNA, the CDR3 is TGTGCCAGCTCTCGGACTAGTCCCCACGAGCAGTACTTC. This translates into CASSRTSPHEQYF.

This rearrangement joins TRBV27 to TRBJ2-7; 9 nucleotides align to TRBD1. Germline lookup yields CDR1 MNHEY and CDR2 SMNVEV (reference sequence). J lost 6 bases, V lost 6 bases, and 6 bases had no gene match. The length of the CDR3 is 13 residues. The chain's CDR3 is CASSRDRDSEQYF. CDR3 nucleotide sequence: TGTGCCAGCAGCCGGGACAGGGACTCCGAGCAGTACTTC.

V usage is TRBV5-4 and J usage is TRBJ1-1; D unresolved. The CDR3 is 14 amino acids. CDR1 is SGHNT, CDR2 YYREEE, per germline (reference sequence). V gave up 2 bases and J gave up 3 bases, with 11 bases separating them. In DNA, the CDR3 is TGTGCCAGCAGCTTCGGAGATCGGGACACTGAAGCTTTCTTT. Translated, it gives CASSFGDRDTEAFF.